These T cell receptor beta chains were read from a single sample in a study of tumor-infiltrating lymphocytes in primary liver carcinoma. TCRdb reprocessed the multiplex PCR reads with MiXCR, giving one entry per CDR3 protein. The table includes about 110,000 distinct CDR3 sequences, approximately 78% detected once. Sequencing input: liver tumor tissue from sampling region 3. These receptors all come from a man aged 35 to 55 with primary liver carcinoma and hepatitis B virus infection. CDR3s include the opening cysteine and the closing phenylalanine or tryptophan. The D gene is left open where the match is weak. The size field is filled for only some rows; it gives once, few, many or a size class.

TRBV29-1	TRBJ2-3	NA	large	TGCAGCGTTGAGGGCGGGGCCGGCATCACAGATACGCAGTATTTT	CSVEGGAGITDTQYF
TRBV12-3/TRBV12-4	TRBJ2-5	TRBD1	NA	TGTGCCAGCAATCGGGACAGCACCTTCGAGACCCAGTACTTC	CASNRDSTFETQYF
TRBV14	TRBJ2-5	NA	NA	TGTGCCGGCAGCCGCTACCTCCAAGAGATCCAGTACTTC	CAGSRYLQEIQYF
TRBV4-3	TRBJ2-6	NA	NA	TGCGCCAGCAGCCAAGGTGGGGGAGTCAACGTCCTGAGTTTC	CASSQGGGVNVLSF
TRBV4-1	TRBJ2-5	NA	NA	TGCACCAGCAGCCCACTTCCGGGACGGCAAGAGACCCAATACTTC	CTSSPLPGRQETQYF
TRBV4-1	TRBJ1-1	NA	NA	TGCGCCAGCAGCCAAGACCCGCGGGCGGGTGAAGTTTCCTTT	CASSQDPRAGEVSF
TRBV4-2	TRBJ2-7	NA	NA	TGTACCAGCAGCCAGAGTTGGGAAGAAGTGCACGAGCAGTACTTC	CTSSQSWEEVHEQYF
TRBV6-2/TRBV6-3	TRBJ2-3	NA	NA	TGTGTCAGCAGTCCCAATATCTTAACACAGTATTTT	CVSSPNILTQYF
TRBV11-1	TRBJ2-3	NA	NA	TGTGCCAGCAGCTCTGGGGGAAGCTTTGTCGAAGCCCGCACAGATACGCAGTATTTT	CASSSGGSFVEARTDTQYF
TRBV29-1	TRBJ1-2	NA	NA	TGCATCTTCCGGGACCTGAATGGCTACACGTTC	CIFRDLNGYTF
TRBV11-2	TRBJ2-2	TRBD2	NA	TGTGCCAGCAGCTTAGTGACTGGCGGGGGGCACCGGGGAGCTGTTTTT	CASSLVTGGGHRGAVF
TRBV11-2	TRBJ2-7	NA	NA	TGTACCAGCAGTCCCTGGGGCTACGTGCAGTACTTC	CTSSPWGYVQYF
TRBV5-1	TRBJ2-3	NA	NA	TGCGCCAGCCTGGATAGCACAGATACGCACTATTTC	CASLDSTDTHYF
TRBV28	TRBJ1-2	TRBD1	NA	TGTGCCGGCCACCTACCGGGACAGGGAAACTATGGCTACACCTTC	CAGHLPGQGNYGYTF
TRBV4-2	TRBJ2-3	TRBD2	NA	TGTGCCAGCAGCCTAGTATCCATCGGTAGCGGGAGGACAACAGATACGCAGTATTTT	CASSLVSIGSGRTTDTQYF
TRBV30	TRBJ1-5	NA	NA	TGTGCTTGGAGGGCCGCGCCTAGCAATCAGCCCCAGCATTTT	CAWRAAPSNQPQHF
TRBV21-1	TRBJ2-3	NA	many	TGTGCCAGCATCCTTATAGCGGAGCGCACAGATACGCAGTATTTT	CASILIAERTDTQYF
TRBV4-1	TRBJ2-1	NA	once	TGCGCCAGCAGGAGGGAGGAGTCAGGACAGCTTAATAGTCTGCAGTTCTTC	CASRREESGQLNSLQFF
TRBV6-1	TRBJ2-3	NA	once	TGTGCCAGTAGTGATGGGGAAGCTACGCACTATTTT	CASSDGEATHYF
TRBV6-5	TRBJ2-2	TRBD2	NA	TGTGCCTGCAGTTGCGGGGGTGGGGAGCTGTTTTTT	CACSCGGGELFF
TRBV6-5	TRBJ2-6	NA	NA	TGTGCCAGCAGGTTTTGGGGGAGCACTGGAGCCAACGTCCTGACTTTC	CASRFWGSTGANVLTF
TRBV29-1	TRBJ1-2	NA	NA	TGCTGCGTCGGGGGCAGGGAAAACTATGGTTACACCTTC	CCVGGRENYGYTF
TRBV29-1	TRBJ1-2	NA	NA	TGCACTGTTGATGCACCAACAGGAACTCAAGTGGCTAACTATGGCTACACCTTC	CTVDAPTGTQVANYGYTF
TRBV5-4	TRBJ2-2	NA	NA	NA	CANSLGATPSGSCFF
TRBV28	TRBJ2-6	NA	NA	TGTGCCAGCAGTTGGGTCAGGGATTCTGGGGCCAACGTCCTGACTTTC	CASSWVRDSGANVLTF